This T cell receptor (beta chain) was recorded in a study of T-cell memory formation after mild COVID-19. The sample holds a few counts of this clonotype. The CDR3 contains 14 residues. The germline V and J ends were trimmed by 3 bases and 3 bases, with 11 bases remaining between them. The germline V gene encodes CDR1 MGHRA and CDR2 YSYEKL. TCRdb used MiXCR to reprocess the 5' RACE reads, holding one entry per CDR3 protein. The table records around 80,000 distinct CDR3 sequences, approximately 13% of them present only once. The receptor was derived from an adult woman who had mild COVID-19 (a few samples of this study predate the infection). Cell type and time point are not known. This chain connects TRBV4-1 to TRBJ1-1, with unresolved D. Sequencing was performed on PBMCs or a T cell subset sorted from them (not recorded which). As DNA, the CDR3 is TGCGCCAGCAGCCAGCCTCGGGGAGACACTGAAGCTTTCTTT. Translating it yields CASSQPRGDTEAFF.